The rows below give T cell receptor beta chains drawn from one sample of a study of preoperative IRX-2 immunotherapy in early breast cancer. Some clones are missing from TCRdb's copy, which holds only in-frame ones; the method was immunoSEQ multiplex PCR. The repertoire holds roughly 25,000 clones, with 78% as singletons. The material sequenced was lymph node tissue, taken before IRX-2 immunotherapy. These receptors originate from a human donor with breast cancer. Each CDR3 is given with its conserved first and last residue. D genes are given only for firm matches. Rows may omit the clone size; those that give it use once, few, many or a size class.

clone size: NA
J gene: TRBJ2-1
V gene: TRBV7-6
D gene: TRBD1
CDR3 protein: CASGDRVSSYNEQFF
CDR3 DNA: TGTGCCAGCGGCGACAGGGTAAGCTCCTACAATGAGCAGTTCTTC

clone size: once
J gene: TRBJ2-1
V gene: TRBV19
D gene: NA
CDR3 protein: CASSISGSSYNEQFF
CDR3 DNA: TGTGCCAGTAGTATATCGGGAAGCTCCTACAATGAGCAGTTCTTC

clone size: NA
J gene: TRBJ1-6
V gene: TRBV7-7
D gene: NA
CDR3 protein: CASSLAGALSYNSPLHF
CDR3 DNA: TGTGCCAGCAGCTTGGCGGGGGCGCTCTCCTATAATTCACCCCTCCACTTT

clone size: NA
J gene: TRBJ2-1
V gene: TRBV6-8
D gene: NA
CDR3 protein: CASSYLDSPMYNEQFF
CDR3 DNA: TGTGCCAGCAGTTACCTGGACAGTCCGATGTACAATGAGCAGTTCTTC

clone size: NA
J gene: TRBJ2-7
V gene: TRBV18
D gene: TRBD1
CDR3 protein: CASSQRDRSYEQYF
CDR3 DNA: TGTGCCAGCTCACAAAGGGACAGATCCTACGAGCAGTACTTC

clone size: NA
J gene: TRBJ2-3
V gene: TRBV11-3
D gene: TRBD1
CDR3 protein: CASGTGGGVGTQYF
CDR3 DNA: TGTGCCAGCGGGACAGGGGGTGGAGTGGGTACGCAGTATTTT

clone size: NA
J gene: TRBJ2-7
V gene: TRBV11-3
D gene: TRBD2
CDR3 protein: CASSLGRTSGPYEQYF
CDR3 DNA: TGTGCCAGCAGCTTAGGACGTACTAGCGGGCCCTACGAGCAGTACTTC

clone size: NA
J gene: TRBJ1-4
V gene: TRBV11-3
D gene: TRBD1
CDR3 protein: CASSAPGQGKEKLFF
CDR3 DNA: TGTGCCAGCAGCGCACCGGGACAGGGGAAGGAAAAACTGTTTTTT

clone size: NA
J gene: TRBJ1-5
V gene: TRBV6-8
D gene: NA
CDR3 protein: CASSVFRERNQPQHF
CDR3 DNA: TGTGCCAGCAGTGTATTCAGGGAACGCAATCAGCCCCAGCATTTT

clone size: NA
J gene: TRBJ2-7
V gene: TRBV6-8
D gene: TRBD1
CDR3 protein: CASSYSGPGTGAYEQYF
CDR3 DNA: TGTGCCAGCAGTTACTCGGGTCCCGGGACAGGGGCGTACGAGCAGTACTTC

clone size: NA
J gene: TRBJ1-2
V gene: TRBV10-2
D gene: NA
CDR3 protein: CASSRGNPMLGYTF
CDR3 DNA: TGCGCCAGCAGTCGGGGGAACCCAATGTTAGGCTACACCTTC

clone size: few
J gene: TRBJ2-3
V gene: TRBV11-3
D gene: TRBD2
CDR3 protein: CASSLQLAGLSSTDTQYF
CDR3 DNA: TGTGCCAGCAGCTTACAACTAGCGGGGTTATCTAGCACAGATACGCAGTATTTT